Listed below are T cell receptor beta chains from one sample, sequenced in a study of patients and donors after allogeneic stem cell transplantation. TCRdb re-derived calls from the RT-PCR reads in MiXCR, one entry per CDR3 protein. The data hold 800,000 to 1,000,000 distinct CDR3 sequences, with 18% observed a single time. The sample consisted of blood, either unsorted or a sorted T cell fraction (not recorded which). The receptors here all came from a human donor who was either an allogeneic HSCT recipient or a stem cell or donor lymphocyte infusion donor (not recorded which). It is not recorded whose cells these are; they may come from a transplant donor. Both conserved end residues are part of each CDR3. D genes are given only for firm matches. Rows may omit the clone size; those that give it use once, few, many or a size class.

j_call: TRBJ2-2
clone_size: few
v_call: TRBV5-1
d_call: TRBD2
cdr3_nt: TGCGCCAGCAGCTCCCCGGGACTAGCGGGAGCCGGGGAGCTGTTTTTT
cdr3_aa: CASSSPGLAGAGELFF

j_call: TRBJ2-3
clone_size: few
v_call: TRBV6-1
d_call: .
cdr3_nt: TGTGCCAGCAAACCCGAGGGGTGGCGGGATGCATACACAGATACGCAGTATTTT
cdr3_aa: CASKPEGWRDAYTDTQYF

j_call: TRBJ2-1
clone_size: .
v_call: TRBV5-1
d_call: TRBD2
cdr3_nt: TGCGCCAGCAGCTTGGGAATGGGACTACTTGAGCAGTTCTTC
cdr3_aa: CASSLGMGLLEQFF

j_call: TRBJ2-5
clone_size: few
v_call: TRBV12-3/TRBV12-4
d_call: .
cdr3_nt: TGTGCCAGCAGTTTAGCGCGACCACCCCAAGAGACCCAGTACTTC
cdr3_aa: CASSLARPPQETQYF

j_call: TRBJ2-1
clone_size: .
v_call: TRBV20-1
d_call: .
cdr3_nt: TGCAGTGTATCAGGTACTACCTACAATGAGCAGTTCTTC
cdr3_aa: CSVSGTTYNEQFF

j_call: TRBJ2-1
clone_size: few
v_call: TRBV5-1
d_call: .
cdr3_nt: TGCGCCAGCAGCTTGGAACGGGGCAAGCAGTTCTTC
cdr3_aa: CASSLERGKQFF

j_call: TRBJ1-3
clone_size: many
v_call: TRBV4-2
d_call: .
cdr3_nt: TGTGCCAGCAGCCAAGAGGCGGGACCTCACTCTGGAAACACCATATATTTT
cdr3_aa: CASSQEAGPHSGNTIYF

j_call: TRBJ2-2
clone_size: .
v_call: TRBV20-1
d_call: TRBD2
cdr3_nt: TGCAGTGCTAGAGCACCGGGGAGGGACACCGGGGAGCTGTTTTTT
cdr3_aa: CSARAPGRDTGELFF

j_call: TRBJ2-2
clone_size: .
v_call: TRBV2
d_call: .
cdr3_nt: TGTGCCAGCGGGGACCCTGGGGACACCGGGGAGCTGTTTTTT
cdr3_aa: CASGDPGDTGELFF

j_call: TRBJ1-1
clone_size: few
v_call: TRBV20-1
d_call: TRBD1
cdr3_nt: TGCAGTGCTCCAAGGACAGGGGCCATGAACACTGAAGCTTTCTTT
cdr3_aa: CSAPRTGAMNTEAFF

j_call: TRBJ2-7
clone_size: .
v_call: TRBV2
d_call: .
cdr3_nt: TGTGCCAGCAGTGAAGCGCTCCTAAACTACGAGCAGTACTTC
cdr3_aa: CASSEALLNYEQYF

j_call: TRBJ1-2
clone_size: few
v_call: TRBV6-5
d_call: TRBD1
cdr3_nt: TGTGCCAGCAGTTACCAGGGACAGGGCGTCCAAAGAGATGGCTACACCTTC
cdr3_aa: CASSYQGQGVQRDGYTF

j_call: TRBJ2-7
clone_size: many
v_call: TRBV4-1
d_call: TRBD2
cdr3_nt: TGCGCCAGCAGCCAGGGACTAGCGGAGACCTACGAGCAGTACTTC
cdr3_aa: CASSQGLAETYEQYF

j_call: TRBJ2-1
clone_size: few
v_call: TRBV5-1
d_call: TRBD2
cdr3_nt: TGCGCCAGCAGCCAGGGCGGGGGGCGCTACCCCTACAATGAGCAGTTCTTC
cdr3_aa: CASSQGGGRYPYNEQFF

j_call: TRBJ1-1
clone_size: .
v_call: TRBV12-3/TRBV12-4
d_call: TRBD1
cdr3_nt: TGTGCCAGCACCACGCGACAGGGTACCGAAGCTTTCTTT
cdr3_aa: CASTTRQGTEAFF

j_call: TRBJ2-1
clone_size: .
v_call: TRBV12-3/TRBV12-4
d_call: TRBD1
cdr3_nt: TGTGCCAGCAGTTCCCCGGCAGGGGGTAAAACTAGGAGGCAGTTCTTC
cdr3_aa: CASSSPAGGKTRRQFF

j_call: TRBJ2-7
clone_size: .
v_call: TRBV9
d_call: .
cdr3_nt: TGTGCCAGCAGCGTAGATTTTGCTCGCGGCTCCTACGAGCAGTACTTC
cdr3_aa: CASSVDFARGSYEQYF

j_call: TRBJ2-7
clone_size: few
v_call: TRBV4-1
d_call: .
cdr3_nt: TGCGCCAGCAGCCAAGATCGAGCAGGTTCTGCCTACGAGCAGTACTTC
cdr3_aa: CASSQDRAGSAYEQYF

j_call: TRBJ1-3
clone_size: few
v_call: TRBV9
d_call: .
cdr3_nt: TGTGCCAGCAGCTCAATTGAGGGACACTCTGGAAACACCATATATTTT
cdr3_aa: CASSSIEGHSGNTIYF

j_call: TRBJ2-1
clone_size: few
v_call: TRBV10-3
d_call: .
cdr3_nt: TGTGCCATCAGTGAGTCGAGCCAGCCGAGCTCCTACAATGAGCAGTTCTTC
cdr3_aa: CAISESSQPSSYNEQFF

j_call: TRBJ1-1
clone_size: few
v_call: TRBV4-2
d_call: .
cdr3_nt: TGTGCCAGCAGCCAAGATGACAGCCAGAACACTGAAGCTTTCTTT
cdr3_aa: CASSQDDSQNTEAFF

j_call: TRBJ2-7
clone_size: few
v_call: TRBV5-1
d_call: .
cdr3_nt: TGCGCCAGCAGCTTGTTTCGCGGGACCAACGAGCAGTACTTC
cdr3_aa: CASSLFRGTNEQYF

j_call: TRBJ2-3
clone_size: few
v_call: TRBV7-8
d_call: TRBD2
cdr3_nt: TGTGCCAGCAGCCACCGACTAGCGGGGAGTTCAGATACGCAGTATTTT
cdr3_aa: CASSHRLAGSSDTQYF

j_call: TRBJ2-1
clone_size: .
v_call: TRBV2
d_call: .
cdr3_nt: TGTGCCAGCAGTGAGAACCGGCCCTCCTACTCCTACAATGAGCAGTTCTTC
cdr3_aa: CASSENRPSYSYNEQFF

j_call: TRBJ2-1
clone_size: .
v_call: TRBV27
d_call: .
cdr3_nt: TGTGCCAGCAGTTACGGGGGGCTTAACAATGAGCAGTTCTTC
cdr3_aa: CASSYGGLNNEQFF

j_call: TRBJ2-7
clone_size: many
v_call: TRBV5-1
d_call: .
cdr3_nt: TGCGCCAGCAGCAGAGAGGGAACCTACGAGCAGTACTTC
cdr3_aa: CASSREGTYEQYF

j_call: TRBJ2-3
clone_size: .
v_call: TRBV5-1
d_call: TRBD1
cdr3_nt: TGCGCCAGCAGCATCAGACAGGGGAGAAGGGGAGATACGCAGTATTTT
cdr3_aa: CASSIRQGRRGDTQYF

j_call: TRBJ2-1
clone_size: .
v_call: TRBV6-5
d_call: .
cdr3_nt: TGTGCCAGCAGTTGGACCATAGAGGACTACAATGAGCAGTTCTTC
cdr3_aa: CASSWTIEDYNEQFF

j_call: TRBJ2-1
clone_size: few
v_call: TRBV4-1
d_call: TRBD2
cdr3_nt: TGCGCCAGCAGACCCCCGGGAGGGACTTACAATGAGCAGTTCTTC
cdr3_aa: CASRPPGGTYNEQFF

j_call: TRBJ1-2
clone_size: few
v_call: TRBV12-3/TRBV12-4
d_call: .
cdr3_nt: TGTGCCAGCAGTTTGCTTCCCCCCAGGGCTTCTAACTATGGCTACACCTTC
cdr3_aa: CASSLLPPRASNYGYTF

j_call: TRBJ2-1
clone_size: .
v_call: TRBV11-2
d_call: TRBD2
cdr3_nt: TGTGCCAGCACCCCGCGGCTAGCGGGGGGAAGTTACAATGAGCAGTTCTTC
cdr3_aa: CASTPRLAGGSYNEQFF

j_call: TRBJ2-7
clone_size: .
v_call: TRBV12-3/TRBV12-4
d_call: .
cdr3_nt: TGTGCCAGCAGTTTCGGGTCAAGGCAGTACTTC
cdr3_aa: CASSFGSRQYF

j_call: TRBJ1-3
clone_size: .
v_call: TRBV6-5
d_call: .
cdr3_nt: TGTGCCAGCAGTTACTCGAATGAGGAAGCCTCTGGAAACACCATATATTTT
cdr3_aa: CASSYSNEEASGNTIYF

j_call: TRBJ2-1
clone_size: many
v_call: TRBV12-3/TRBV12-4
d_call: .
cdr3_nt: TGTGCCAGCAGTCCCCGGGTGGACTACAATGAGCAGTTCTTC
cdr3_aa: CASSPRVDYNEQFF

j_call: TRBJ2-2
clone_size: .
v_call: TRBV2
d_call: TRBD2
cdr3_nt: TGTGCCAGCTCTTCCCGACTAGCGGGAAGGAACACCGGGGAGCTGTTTTTT
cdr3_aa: CASSSRLAGRNTGELFF

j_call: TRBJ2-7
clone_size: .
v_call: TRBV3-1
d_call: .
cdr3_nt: TGTGCCAGCAGCCGAGCAGTAGGGTACCCCTACGAGCAGTACTTC
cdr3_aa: CASSRAVGYPYEQYF

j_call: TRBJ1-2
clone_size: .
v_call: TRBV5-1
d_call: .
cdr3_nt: TGCGCCAGCAGCTCAAAGACGGGGAGTAGGGGCTACACCTTC
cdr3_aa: CASSSKTGSRGYTF

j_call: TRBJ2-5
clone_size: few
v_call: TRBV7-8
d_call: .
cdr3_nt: TGTGCCAGCAGCTTACGTTGGGTAAGAGAGACCCAGTACTTC
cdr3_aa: CASSLRWVRETQYF

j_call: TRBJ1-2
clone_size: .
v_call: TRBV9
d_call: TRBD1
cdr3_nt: TGTGCCAGCAGCGCCTCGGGACAGGGCTATGGCTACACCTTC
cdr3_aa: CASSASGQGYGYTF

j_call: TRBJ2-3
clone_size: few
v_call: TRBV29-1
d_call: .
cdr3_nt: TGCAGCATAAGCGAAAACACAGATACGCAGTATTTT
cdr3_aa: CSISENTDTQYF

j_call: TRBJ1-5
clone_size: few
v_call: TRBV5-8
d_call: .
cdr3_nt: TGTGCCAGCAGCTTGGACGGGCTGGGGGGTCAGCCCCAGCATTTT
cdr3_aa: CASSLDGLGGQPQHF

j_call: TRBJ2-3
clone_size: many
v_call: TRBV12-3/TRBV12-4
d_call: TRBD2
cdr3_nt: TGTGCCAGCAGCCTGAGACTAGCGGGGGGCACAGATACGCAGTATTTT
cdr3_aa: CASSLRLAGGTDTQYF

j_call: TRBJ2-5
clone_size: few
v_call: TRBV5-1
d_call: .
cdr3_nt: TGCGCCAGCAGCCGGACCCCCAGGGAGACCCAGTACTTC
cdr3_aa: CASSRTPRETQYF

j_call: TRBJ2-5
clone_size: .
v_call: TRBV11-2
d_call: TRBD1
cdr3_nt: TGTGCCAGCAGCTCTATACGGACAGGGAAAGAGACCCAGTACTTC
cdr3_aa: CASSSIRTGKETQYF